The 6 T cell receptor beta chains listed next were all sequenced from one sample in a study of technical replicates of blood from several donors. Data came from immunoSEQ multiplex PCR; TCRdb stores just in-frame clones and leaves some out. The sample gives about 91,000 clones, about 90% of which show up once; roughly 0.25% is in the top ten. Source material: T cells isolated from PBMCs. These TCRs come from a human donor in good health.

The rearrangement links TRBV7-2 to TRBJ2-1; 12 bases are shared with TRBD2. The CDR3 sequence is 18 residues long. Germline CDR1 reads SGHTA; CDR2 reads FQGNSA. Trimming cost V 1 base and J 3 bases; bases outside gene matches: 7. The DNA of the CDR3 is TGTGCCAGCAGCTTAGGCTTCACTAGCGGGAGGTACTACAATGAGCAGTTCTTC. It codes for CASSLGFTSGRYYNEQFF. The variable domain in full, completed from reference TRBV7-2 and TRBJ2-1, reads GAGVSQSPSNKVTEKGKDVELRCDPISGHTALYWYRQSLGQGLEFLIYFQGNSAPDKSGLPSDRFSAERTGGSVSTLTIQRTQQEDSAVYLCASSLGFTSGRYYNEQFFGPGTRLTVL.

This chain joins TRBV9 and TRBJ1-4; 8 nucleotides align to TRBD1. V lost 2 bases, J lost 7 bases, and 7 bases stayed unmatched. The germline V gene has CDR1 SGDLS and CDR2 YYNGEE. The CDR3 is made up of 15 amino acids. CDR3 in DNA: TGTGCCAGCAGCGTTTCGGGGCAGGGGGCTGAAAAACTGTTTTTT. Translating gives CASSVSGQGAEKLFF.

The chain couples TRBV14 to TRBJ2-1; 7 bases map to TRBD1. Germline lookup yields CDR1 SGHDN and CDR2 FVKESK. The CDR3 is 18 residues long. Trimming cost V 0 bases and J 3 bases; bases outside gene matches: 11. The CDR3 protein is CASSQDLGIGGVYNEQFF. CDR3 bases: TGTGCCAGCAGCCAAGATTTGGGCATAGGGGGCGTCTACAATGAGCAGTTCTTC.

This chain links TRBV6-5 with TRBJ2-3; 10 bases fit TRBD2. Germline lookup yields CDR1 MNHEY and CDR2 SVGAGI. V lost 0 bases, J lost 5 bases, and 5 bases stayed unmatched. This CDR3 comprises 16 residues. This chain's CDR3 is CASSYSPSGRGDTQYF. CDR3 sequence (DNA): TGTGCCAGCAGTTACTCGCCTAGCGGGAGAGGAGATACGCAGTATTTT.

The chain links TRBV27 to TRBJ2-7, with D possibly TRBD2 on 6 matching bases. V lost 7 bases, J lost 3 bases, and 13 bases lay in between. In germline, CDR1 is MNHEY, CDR2 SMNVEV (reference sequence). CDR3 length: 13 residues. The CDR3 bases are TGTGCCAGCACCTCTAGCGCCGGCTACGAGCAGTACTTC. Its translation is CASTSSAGYEQYF.

This sequence joins TRBV5-1 and TRBJ2-5, with D unclear. Germline V lookup: CDR1 SGHRS, CDR2 YFSETQ. This CDR3 spans 14 amino acids. Trimming removed 0 bases at V and 2 bases at J, with 8 bases between. The CDR3 loop is CASSLAGAQETQYF. The CDR3 bases are TGCGCCAGCAGCTTGGCCGGAGCGCAAGAGACCCAGTACTTC.